This paragraph covers one T cell receptor beta chain sequence. No antigen is known for it. Germline V CDR1 and CDR2: SGHVS, FNYEAQ. V lost 0 bases and J lost 8, with 7 bases in between. This CDR3 spans 13 amino acids. Despite likely unrecorded immune exposures, the donors were nominally healthy at the time of sampling. PCR involved 60 Vbeta and 13 Jbeta primers. Sequencing used immunoSEQ multiplex PCR; TCRdb keeps in-frame clones, though not all of them. In the table there are 110,000 to 150,000 clones, about 72% of which are singletons. This sample is drawn from a study of cytomegalovirus exposure and HLA in healthy donors. Study results and caveats: Associated with cytomegalovirus, according to the listing, were 150 to 200 TCR beta chains.

The chain uses TRBV7-6 and TRBJ1-4; D is possibly TRBD1 (5 bases). This clonotype was obtained from a man in his forties in good health and CMV-seronegative. The sequenced sample was PBMCs. CDR3 residues: CASSLARAEKLFF. DNA for the CDR3: TGTGCCAGCAGCTTAGCCAGGGCGGAAAAACTGTTTTTT. Full variable domain (missing parts from reference TRBV7-6 and TRBJ1-4): GAGVSQSPRYKVTKRGQDVALRCDPISGHVSLYWYRQALGQGPEFLTYFNYEAQQDKSGLPNDRFSAERPEGSISTLTIQRTEQRDSAMYRCASSLARAEKLFFGSGTQLSVL.